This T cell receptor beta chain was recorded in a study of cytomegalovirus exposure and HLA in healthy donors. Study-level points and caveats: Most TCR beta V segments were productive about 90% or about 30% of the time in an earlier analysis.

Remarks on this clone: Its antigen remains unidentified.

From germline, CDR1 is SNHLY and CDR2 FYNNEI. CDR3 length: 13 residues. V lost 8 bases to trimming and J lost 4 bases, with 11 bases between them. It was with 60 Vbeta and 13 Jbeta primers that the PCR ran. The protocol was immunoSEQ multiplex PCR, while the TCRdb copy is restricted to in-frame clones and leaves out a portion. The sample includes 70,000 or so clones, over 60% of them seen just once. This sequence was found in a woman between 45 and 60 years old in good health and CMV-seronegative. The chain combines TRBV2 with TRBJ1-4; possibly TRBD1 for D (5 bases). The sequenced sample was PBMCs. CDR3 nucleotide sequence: TGTGCCAGCCGGGACTCCAGTAATGAAAAACTGTTTTTT. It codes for CASRDSSNEKLFF.